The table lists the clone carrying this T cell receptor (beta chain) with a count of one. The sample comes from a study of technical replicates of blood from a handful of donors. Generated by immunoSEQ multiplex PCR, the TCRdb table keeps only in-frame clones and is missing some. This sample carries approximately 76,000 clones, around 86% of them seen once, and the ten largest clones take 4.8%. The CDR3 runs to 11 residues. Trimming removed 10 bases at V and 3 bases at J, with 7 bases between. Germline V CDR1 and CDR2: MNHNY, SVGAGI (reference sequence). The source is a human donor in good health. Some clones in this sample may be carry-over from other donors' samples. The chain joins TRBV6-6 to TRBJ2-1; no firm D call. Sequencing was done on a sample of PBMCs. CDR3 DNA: TGTGCCACCTCAGTCTACAATGAGCAGTTCTTC. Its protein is CATSVYNEQFF.